Each of the 32 T cell receptor beta chains below was sequenced from the same sample in a study of CD8 T cells in Susac syndrome. Reverse transcription of about 0.45 to 1 ug RNA was carried out with random hexamers. MiXCR, applied by TCRdb to the immunoSEQ multiplex PCR reads, yields one record per CDR3 protein. The sample records some 130,000 distinct CDR3 sequences, 85% to 95% being singletons. Input material: CD8+ T cells from PBMCs. The origin of the receptors is a human donor with Susac syndrome.

The chain recombines TRBV28 with TRBJ1-2; 9 bases agree with TRBD1. Per germline, CDR1 MDHEN and CDR2 SYDVKM. This CDR3 comprises 14 residues. The J segment lost 8 bases and the V segment lost 6 bases, leaving 10 bases of the junction unmatched. CDR3 sequence (DNA): TGTGCCAGCAGGCAAGGACAGGGGAGGTGGGGCTACACCTTC. Protein sequence: CASRQGQGRWGYTF.

The chain recombines TRBV4-1 with TRBJ1-1; D possibly corresponds to TRBD1 (6 bases). Germline CDR1 and CDR2: MGHRA and YSYEKL. The V end lost 1 base, the J end lost 5 bases, and 23 bases lay between the germline ends. This CDR3 spans 18 amino acids. For the CDR3, the DNA is TGCGCCAGCAGCCAAGTTGCCCGCCCGGGCAGGGGAAGGACTGAAGCTTTCTTT. Translating gives CASSQVARPGRGRTEAFF.

This clonotype was detected only a few times. This chain joins TRBV12-3 or TRBV12-4 and TRBJ2-7; 13 bases line up with TRBD2. The CDR3 has 14 amino acids. The V and J ends lost 4 bases and 5 bases, in that order; junction bases with no gene match: 2. The CDR3 DNA sequence: TGTGCCAGCAGTTCCGGACTAGCGGGAGACGAGCAGTACTTC. Residues: CASSSGLAGDEQYF.

The chain uses TRBV10-3 and TRBJ2-1; 9 bases match TRBD2. The germline gives CDR1 ENHRY, CDR2 SYGVKD. The J segment lost 6 bases and the V segment lost 4 bases, leaving 7 bases of the junction unmatched. The length of the CDR3 is 15 residues. In nucleotides, the CDR3 is TGTGCCATCAGTGGGCCTAGCGGGATACCCAATGAGCAGTTCTTC. It specifies CAISGPSGIPNEQFF.

The chain employs TRBV19 and TRBJ1-1, with D unresolved. The CDR3 loop spans 11 amino acids. CDR1 and CDR2 from the germline V gene are LNHDA and SQIVND (reference sequence). V dropped 6 bases and J dropped 8 bases, with 10 bases sitting between them. The DNA of the CDR3 is TGTGCCAGTAGAGAGCCGAGAGAAGCTTTCTTT. Translation: CASREPREAFF.

CDR3 coding DNA: TGTGCCAGCACCTTCATACAGGGTACCTACGAGCAGTACTTC. It codes for CASTFIQGTYEQYF. V and J are TRBV12-3 or TRBV12-4 and TRBJ2-7; tentative D call: TRBD1 (6 bases). CDR3 length equals 14 residues. V was trimmed by 7 bases and J by 2 bases, leaving 15 bases between them.

V gene TRBV24-1 combines with J gene TRBJ2-7; D call uncertain. The CDR3 contains 13 residues. CDR1 KGHDR and CDR2 SFDVKD come from the germline V gene. V lost 9 bases to trimming and J lost 3 bases, with 14 bases between them. The CDR3 DNA is TGTGCCACCGGTATATACGGAGTCTACGAGCAGTACTTC. Residues: CATGIYGVYEQYF.

This clonotype came up once. J is TRBJ2-5 and V is TRBV19; D gene ambiguous. From germline, CDR1 is LNHDA and CDR2 SQIVND (reference sequence). V lost 5 bases and J 9 bases, leaving 10 bases between the germline ends. The CDR3 has 11 amino acids. The CDR3 loop reads CASSLNMAQYF. DNA of the CDR3: TGTGCCAGTAGTCTAAACATGGCCCAGTACTTC.

The chain combines TRBV10-3 with TRBJ2-5, with 9 bases lining up with TRBD1. The germline CDR1 and CDR2 sequences are ENHRY and SYGVKD. The CDR3 is made up of 15 amino acids. V lost 2 bases to trimming and J lost 2 bases; unmatched junction nucleotides: 3. The CDR3 region is CAISEPGTGQETQYF. The CDR3 bases are TGTGCCATCAGTGAGCCCGGGACAGGGCAAGAGACCCAGTACTTC.

This rearrangement joins TRBV27 to TRBJ2-1; D perhaps matches TRBD2 (6 bases). Between the trimmed V and J ends, which lost 6 bases and 2 bases, there was a span of 14 bases. The CDR3 has 15 residues. Germline CDR1 and CDR2: MNHEY and SMNVEV (reference sequence). The CDR3 reads CASRWGDGTYNEQFF. CDR3 coding DNA: TGTGCCAGCAGGTGGGGGGACGGCACCTACAATGAGCAGTTCTTC.

The V and J genes are TRBV28 and TRBJ1-1, with D possibly TRBD1 on 5 matching bases. Trimming left V 8 bases short and J 12 bases short, with 25 bases between. CDR3 length: 14 residues. Germline assignment: CDR1 MDHEN and CDR2 SYDVKM. CDR3 nucleotide sequence: TGTGCCAGCCGCCAAGGGCGGGGCAGCGCAGTCCCTTTCTTT. Protein: CASRQGRGSAVPFF.

This rearrangement joins TRBV12-3 or TRBV12-4 to TRBJ2-7; D not certain. There are 12 residues in the CDR3. Trimming cost V 6 bases and J 6 bases, with 12 bases left between them. CDR3 amino acids: CASSPFRPEQYF. CDR3 DNA sequence: TGTGCCAGCAGCCCGTTTCGCCCCGAGCAGTACTTC.

This chain joins TRBV2 and TRBJ2-7; D remains ambiguous. The germline V gene has CDR1 SNHLY and CDR2 FYNNEI. This CDR3 region has 12 residues. The V and J ends lost 1 base and 3 bases respectively, with 4 bases between them. CDR3 nucleotides: TGTGCCAGCAGTGAAGTTGGCTACGAGCAGTACTTC. It specifies CASSEVGYEQYF.

J is TRBJ2-1 and V is TRBV20-1, with 13 bases matching TRBD2. Germline V gene data show CDR1 as DFQATT and CDR2 as SNEGSKA (reference sequence). This CDR3 comprises 17 residues. The CDR3 DNA is TGCACCACACAAGGGGGACTAGCGGGGAGAACGTACAATGAGCAGTTCTTC. It specifies CTTQGGLAGRTYNEQFF.

DNA of the CDR3: TGTGCCACCAGCAGAGGTGGACAGGGTAGCAAAAACATTCAGTACTTC. It specifies CATSRGGQGSKNIQYF. V usage is TRBV15 and J usage is TRBJ2-4, with 8 bases lining up with TRBD1. Trimming at V came to 1 base and at J to 3 bases, leaving 5 bases not matched to a gene. Germline V lookup: CDR1 LNHNV, CDR2 YYDKDF (reference sequence). This CDR3 has 16 amino acids.

The chain carries TRBV30 and TRBJ1-2; no firm D call. Germline-derived CDR1 and CDR2 are GTSNPN and SVGIG (reference sequence). V shed 0 bases and J shed 8 bases, with 13 bases lying between them. The CDR3 consists of 13 residues. The DNA for the CDR3 is TGTGCCTGGAGTGTAATTGGGGAAGGCGGCTACACCTTC. Translation gives CAWSVIGEGGYTF.

The chain links TRBV9 to TRBJ1-1; D may be TRBD1 (5 bases). Germline assignment: CDR1 SGDLS and CDR2 YYNGEE. V gave up 0 bases and J gave up 1 base, with 7 bases separating them. The CDR3 is 14 amino acids. CDR3 sequence reads: CASSVGDGNTEAFF. Here the CDR3 DNA reads TGTGCCAGCAGCGTAGGGGACGGGAACACTGAAGCTTTCTTT.

This chain links TRBV19 with TRBJ2-7; D gene unclear. CDR1 LNHDA and CDR2 SQIVND come from the germline V gene (reference sequence). This CDR3 spans 12 amino acids. V was trimmed by 7 bases and J by 0 bases, leaving 7 bases between them. The CDR3 spells CASTGSSYEQYF. The CDR3 DNA reads TGTGCCAGTACAGGCAGCTCCTACGAGCAGTACTTC.

The genes are TRBV7-3 and TRBJ2-4; TRBD2 agrees at 7 bases. The CDR3 contains 18 residues. Germline CDR1 and CDR2: SGHTA and FQGTGA. Trimming at V came to 0 bases and at J to 8 bases, leaving 16 bases not matched to a gene. This CDR3 reads CASSLTPSVAGEGHIQYF. The CDR3 DNA is TGTGCCAGCAGCTTAACGCCCTCCGTCGCGGGAGAAGGACACATTCAGTACTTC.

The chain couples TRBV11-2 to TRBJ2-7; 9 bases align to TRBD2. CDR1 is SGHAT and CDR2 is FQNNGV in the germline V gene. With V trimmed by 9 bases and J by 3 bases, 9 bases remained unmatched. CDR3 length: 14 amino acids. CDR3 sequence: CASRTSEYIYEQYF. DNA for the CDR3: TGTGCCAGTAGGACTAGCGAGTATATCTACGAGCAGTACTTC.

This chain connects TRBV11-2 to TRBJ2-5; no clear D. The V end lost 5 bases, the J end lost 7 bases, and 8 bases lay between the germline ends. The CDR3 is made up of 11 amino acids. Germline V gene sequence: CDR1 SGHAT, CDR2 FQNNGV. DNA for the CDR3: TGTGCCAGCAGCGCCCGCCCGACCCAGTACTTC. This codes for CASSARPTQYF.

The V call is TRBV29-1, the J call TRBJ1-2; a weak D match, TRBD1 (5 bases). This CDR3 is built from 11 residues. The V gene's germline CDR1 is SQVTM and CDR2 ANQGSEA. The V end lost 2 bases, the J end lost 6 bases, and 7 bases lay between the germline ends. DNA for the CDR3: TGCAGCGTTGAAAAAGGGGATGGCTACACCTTC. Protein product: CSVEKGDGYTF.

The genes are TRBV7-9 and TRBJ2-3; the D is unclear. The ends were cut back, 6 bases at V and 7 bases at J, with 5 bases in the middle. This CDR3 region has 10 residues. CDR1 SEHNR and CDR2 FQNEAQ come from the germline V gene (reference sequence). CDR3 sequence (DNA): TGTGCCAGCAGTGTAAATACGCAGTATTTT. Protein product: CASSVNTQYF. The full variable domain, with the rest looked up from reference TRBV7-9 and TRBJ2-3, is DTGVSQNPRHKITKRGQNVTFRCDPISEHNRLYWYRQTLGQGPEFLTYFQNEAQLEKSRLLSDRFSAERPKGSFSTLEIQRTEQGDSAMYLCASSVNTQYFGPGTRLTVL.

This CDR3 is CASSATMNTGELFF. The DNA of the CDR3 is TGCGCCAGCAGCGCCACTATGAACACCGGGGAGCTGTTTTTT. V and J are TRBV4-1 and TRBJ2-2; no definite D call. The CDR3 runs to 14 residues. V was shortened by 5 bases and J by 1 base, with 8 bases between the two germline ends. Germline CDR1 and CDR2: MGHRA and YSYEKL.

The V gene is TRBV13, the J gene TRBJ2-3; 10 nucleotides agree with TRBD2. V trimming: 1 base; J trimming: 5 bases; junction bases outside the gene matches: 6. This CDR3 has 16 amino acids. Germline assignment: CDR1 PRHDT and CDR2 FYEKMQ (reference sequence). CDR3 in DNA: TGTGCCAGCAGCTTAGTTACTAGCGGGATTCGAGATACGCAGTATTTT. It is translated as CASSLVTSGIRDTQYF. Full variable domain (outside the CDR3, taken from reference TRBV13 and TRBJ2-3): AAGVIQSPRHLIKEKRETATLKCYPIPRHDTVYWYQQGPGQDPQFLISFYEKMQSDKGSIPDRFSAQQFSDYHSELNMSSLELGDSALYFCASSLVTSGIRDTQYFGPGTRLTVL.

The chain has TRBV7-9 and TRBJ2-7; D gene ambiguous. The CDR3 has 14 residues. Between the trimmed V and J ends, which lost 0 bases and 1 base, there was a span of 7 bases. Germline V gives CDR1 SEHNR, CDR2 FQNEAQ (reference sequence). The CDR3 sequence: CASSLAVRSYEQYF. CDR3 nucleotide sequence: TGTGCCAGCAGCTTAGCGGTCAGATCCTACGAGCAGTACTTC.

This clonotype appeared once. The chain employs TRBV5-1 and TRBJ2-3; 7 nucleotides agree with TRBD1. This CDR3 spans 15 amino acids. The junction had 14 bases not matched to a gene; V was cut back by 0 bases and J by 13 bases. Germline lookup yields CDR1 SGHRS and CDR2 YFSETQ. The chain's CDR3 is CASSLGIEVLGGEYF. In DNA, the CDR3 is TGCGCCAGCAGCTTGGGAATCGAGGTTCTAGGGGGCGAGTATTTT.

CDR3: CASSFPGGGELTDTQYF. CDR3 nucleotide sequence: TGTGCCAGCAGCTTCCCGGGGGGTGGGGAACTCACAGATACGCAGTATTTT. This sequence joins TRBV13 and TRBJ2-3; 7 bases are a match to TRBD2. Losses at the gene ends were 3 bases for V and 2 bases for J; bases not matched to a gene: 11. Germline V gives CDR1 PRHDT, CDR2 FYEKMQ (reference sequence). The CDR3 runs to 17 residues. The variable domain in full, with the rest retrieved from reference TRBV13 and TRBJ2-3, is AAGVIQSPRHLIKEKRETATLKCYPIPRHDTVYWYQQGPGQDPQFLISFYEKMQSDKGSIPDRFSAQQFSDYHSELNMSSLELGDSALYFCASSFPGGGELTDTQYFGPGTRLTVL.

The chain couples TRBV7-9 to TRBJ2-5, with D possibly TRBD2 on 6 matching bases. This CDR3 region has 17 residues. The germline gives CDR1 SEHNR, CDR2 FQNEAQ (reference sequence). V was trimmed by 2 bases and J by 7 bases, leaving 23 bases between them. As DNA, the CDR3 is TGTGCCAGCAGCTTACCGTCGAGGGGAGGACCCATTGGGACCCAGTACTTC. Encoded protein: CASSLPSRGGPIGTQYF.

This chain joins TRBV30 and TRBJ1-1; D is possibly TRBD1 (5 bases). V was trimmed by 1 base and J by 7 bases, leaving 10 bases between them. CDR1 and CDR2 (germline): GTSNPN, SVGIG (reference sequence). This CDR3 has 12 residues. In DNA, the CDR3 is TGTGCCTGGAGTGCCGACAGTCTTGAAGCTTTCTTT. Its translation is CAWSADSLEAFF. The full variable domain, completed using reference TRBV30 and TRBJ1-1, is SQTIHQWPATLVQPVGSPLSLECTVEGTSNPNLYWYRQAAGRGLQLLFYSVGIGQISSEVPQNLSASRPQDRQFILSSKKLLLSDSGFYLCAWSADSLEAFFGQGTRLTVV.

J is TRBJ1-5 and V is TRBV20-1; D call uncertain. The CDR3 is 14 amino acids. Germline V lookup: CDR1 DFQATT, CDR2 SNEGSKA (reference sequence). V was trimmed by 6 bases and J by 0 bases, leaving 12 bases between them. As DNA, the CDR3 is TGCAGTGCCACCGGGCGGTATAGCAATCAGCCCCAGCATTTT. Translation gives CSATGRYSNQPQHF.

The J gene is TRBJ2-5, the V gene TRBV7-2; D is unclear. V lost 1 base and J 4 bases, leaving 10 bases between the germline ends. The germline CDR1 and CDR2 sequences are SGHTA and FQGNSA. This CDR3 comprises 14 residues. The DNA of the CDR3 is TGTGCCAGCAGCTTAGGGACCTCGGTAGAGACCCAGTACTTC. It encodes CASSLGTSVETQYF.